This TCR beta chain stems from a study of graft-versus-host responses after intestinal transplantation. By frequency in the sample, this clone is medium-sized (0.01 to 0.1%). Intraepithelial and lamina propria lymphocytes were freed from processed graft tissue. The table came from immunoSEQ multiplex PCR; TCRdb's copy has only in-frame clones and leaves some out. The sample records about 12,000 clones, about 80% being singletons. This CDR3 spans 15 amino acids. Germline lookup yields CDR1 SGDLS and CDR2 YYNGEE. The ends were cut back, 3 bases at V and 2 bases at J, with 15 bases in the middle. V is TRBV9 and J is TRBJ2-7; TRBD2 might be the D (6 bases). This sequence originates from a human patient who received an intestinal transplant, so some T cells may come from the graft donor. The starting material was ileum tissue, obtained less than 150 days after intestinal transplantation. CDR3 protein: CASSDEPGRTYEQYF. The CDR3 DNA is TGTGCCAGCAGCGACGAACCGGGGAGGACCTACGAGCAGTACTTC.